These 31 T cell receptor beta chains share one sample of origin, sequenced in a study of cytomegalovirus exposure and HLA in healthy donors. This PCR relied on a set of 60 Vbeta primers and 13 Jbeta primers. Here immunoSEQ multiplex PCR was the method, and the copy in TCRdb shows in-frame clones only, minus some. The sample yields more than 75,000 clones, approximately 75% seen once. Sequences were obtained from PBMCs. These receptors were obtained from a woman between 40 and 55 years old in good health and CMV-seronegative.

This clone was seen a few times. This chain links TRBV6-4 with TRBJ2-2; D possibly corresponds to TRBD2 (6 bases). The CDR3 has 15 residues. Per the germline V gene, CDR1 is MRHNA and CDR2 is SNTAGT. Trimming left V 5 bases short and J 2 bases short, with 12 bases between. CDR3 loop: CASSRLAQNTGELFF. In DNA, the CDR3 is TGTGCCAGCAGTCGGCTAGCGCAAAACACCGGGGAGCTGTTTTTT.

In DNA, the CDR3 is TGTGCCAGCAGCGGGGACAGGGTTCAATTGGCTGAAGCTTTCTTT. It is translated as CASSGDRVQLAEAFF. The genes are TRBV5-6 and TRBJ1-1, with TRBD1 matching 9 bases. This CDR3 has 15 amino acids. Trimming took 4 bases from V and 6 from J; bases not matched to a gene: 10. Per germline, CDR1 SGHDT and CDR2 YYEEEE.

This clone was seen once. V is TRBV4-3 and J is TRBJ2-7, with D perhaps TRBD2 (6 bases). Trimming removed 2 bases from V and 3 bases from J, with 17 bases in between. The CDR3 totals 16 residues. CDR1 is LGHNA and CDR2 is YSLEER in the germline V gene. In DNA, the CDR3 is TGCGCCAGCAGCCAACAGACCGGGACTTCTTACTACGAGCAGTACTTC. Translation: CASSQQTGTSYYEQYF.

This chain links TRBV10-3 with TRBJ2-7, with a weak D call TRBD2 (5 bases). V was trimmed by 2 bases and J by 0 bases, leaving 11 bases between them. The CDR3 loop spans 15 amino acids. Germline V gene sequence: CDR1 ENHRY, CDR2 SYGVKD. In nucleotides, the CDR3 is TGTGCCATCAGTGAGGGACTCGTAGGCTCCTACGAGCAGTACTTC. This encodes CAISEGLVGSYEQYF.

As DNA, the CDR3 is TGCGCCAGCAGTTCCTCCCCCCTAACTGAAGCTTTCTTT. Protein sequence: CASSSSPLTEAFF. The J gene is TRBJ1-1, the V gene TRBV5-1; D remains unclear. Germline CDR1 SGHRS, CDR2 YFSETQ. V lost 5 bases and J lost 5, with 13 bases in between. This CDR3 comprises 13 residues.

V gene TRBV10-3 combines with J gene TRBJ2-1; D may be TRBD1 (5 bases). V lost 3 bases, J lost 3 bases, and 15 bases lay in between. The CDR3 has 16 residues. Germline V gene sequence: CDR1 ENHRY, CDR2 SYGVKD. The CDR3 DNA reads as TGTGCCATCAGTGAAACACAGGAGAGTTTCTACAATGAGCAGTTCTTC. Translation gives CAISETQESFYNEQFF.

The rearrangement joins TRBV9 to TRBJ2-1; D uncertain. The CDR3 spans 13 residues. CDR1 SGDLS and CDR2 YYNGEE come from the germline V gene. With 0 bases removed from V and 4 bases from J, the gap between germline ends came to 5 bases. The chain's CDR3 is CASSVDRYNEQFF. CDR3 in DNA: TGTGCCAGCAGCGTAGATCGTTACAATGAGCAGTTCTTC.

DNA for the CDR3: TGTGCCAGCAGCTTGGGTCCTAAGAGGCCAGATACGCAGTATTTT. Translated, it gives CASSLGPKRPDTQYF. The chain joins TRBV5-8 to TRBJ2-3; D call uncertain. CDR1 is SGHTS, CDR2 YDEGEE, per germline. The V end was cut by 0 bases, the J end by 4 bases, with 12 bases between. This CDR3 is built from 15 residues.

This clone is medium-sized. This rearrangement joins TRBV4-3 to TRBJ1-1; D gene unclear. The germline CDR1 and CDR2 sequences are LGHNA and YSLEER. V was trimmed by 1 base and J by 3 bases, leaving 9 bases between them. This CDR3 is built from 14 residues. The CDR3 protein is CASSQVRDYTEAFF. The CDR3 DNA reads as TGCGCCAGCAGCCAAGTCCGGGATTACACTGAAGCTTTCTTT.

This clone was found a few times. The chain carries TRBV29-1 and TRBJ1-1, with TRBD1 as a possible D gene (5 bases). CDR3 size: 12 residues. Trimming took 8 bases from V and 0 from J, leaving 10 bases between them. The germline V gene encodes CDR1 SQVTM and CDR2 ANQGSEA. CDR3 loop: CSTGLLNTEAFF. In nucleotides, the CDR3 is TGCAGCACGGGACTTCTGAACACTGAAGCTTTCTTT.

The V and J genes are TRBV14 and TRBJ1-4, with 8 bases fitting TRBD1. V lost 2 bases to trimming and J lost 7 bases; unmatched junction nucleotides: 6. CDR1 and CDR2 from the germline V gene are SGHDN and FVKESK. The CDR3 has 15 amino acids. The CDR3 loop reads CASSQIGTGGEKLFF. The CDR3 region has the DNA TGTGCCAGCAGCCAAATTGGGACAGGCGGTGAAAAACTGTTTTTT.

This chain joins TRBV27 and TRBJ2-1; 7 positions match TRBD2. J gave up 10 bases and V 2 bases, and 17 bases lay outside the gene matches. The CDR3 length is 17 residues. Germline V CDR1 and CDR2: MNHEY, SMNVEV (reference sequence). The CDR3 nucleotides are TGTGCCAGCAGTTTAGAGCCTCCCGGCGGGGGAGTGGGGGAGCAGTTCTTC. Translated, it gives CASSLEPPGGGVGEQFF.

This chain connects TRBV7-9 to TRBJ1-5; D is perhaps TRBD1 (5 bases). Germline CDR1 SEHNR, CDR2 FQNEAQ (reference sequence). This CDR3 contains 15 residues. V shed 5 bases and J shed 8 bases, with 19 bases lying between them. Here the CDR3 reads CASSQTGTNREPQHF. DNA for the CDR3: TGTGCCAGCAGCCAAACCGGGACTAATAGGGAGCCCCAGCATTTT.

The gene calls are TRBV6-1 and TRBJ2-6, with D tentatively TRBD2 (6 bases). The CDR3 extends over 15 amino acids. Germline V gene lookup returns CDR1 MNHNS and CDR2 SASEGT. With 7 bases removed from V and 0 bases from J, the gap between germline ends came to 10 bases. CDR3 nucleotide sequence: TGTGCCAGCAAAGGAGGGACCTCTGGGGCCAACGTCCTGACTTTC. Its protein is CASKGGTSGANVLTF.

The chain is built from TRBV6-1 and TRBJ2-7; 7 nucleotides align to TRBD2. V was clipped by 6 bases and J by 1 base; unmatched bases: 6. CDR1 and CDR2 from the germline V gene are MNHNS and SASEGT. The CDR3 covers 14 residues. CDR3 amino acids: CASRQGGGSYEQYF. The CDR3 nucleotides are TGTGCCAGCAGGCAAGGCGGGGGTTCCTACGAGCAGTACTTC.

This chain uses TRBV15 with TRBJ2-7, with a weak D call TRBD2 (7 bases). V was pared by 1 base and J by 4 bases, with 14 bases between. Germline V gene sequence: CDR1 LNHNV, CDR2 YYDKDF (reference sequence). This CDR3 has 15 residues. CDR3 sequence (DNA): TGTGCCACCAGCAGAGGGGGAGGGGGGCTGTACGAGCAGTACTTC. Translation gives CATSRGGGGLYEQYF.

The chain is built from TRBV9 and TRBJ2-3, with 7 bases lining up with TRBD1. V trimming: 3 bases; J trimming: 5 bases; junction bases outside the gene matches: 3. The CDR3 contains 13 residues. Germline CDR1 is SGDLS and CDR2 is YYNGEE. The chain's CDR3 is CASSGGTVDTQYF. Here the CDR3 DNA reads TGTGCCAGCAGCGGTGGGACAGTAGATACGCAGTATTTT.

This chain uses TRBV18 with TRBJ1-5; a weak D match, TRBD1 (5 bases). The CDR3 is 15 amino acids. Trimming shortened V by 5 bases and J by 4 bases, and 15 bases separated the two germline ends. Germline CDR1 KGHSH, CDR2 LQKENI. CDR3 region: CASSDPGTMNQPQHF. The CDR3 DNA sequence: TGTGCCAGCTCAGACCCCGGGACTATGAATCAGCCCCAGCATTTT.

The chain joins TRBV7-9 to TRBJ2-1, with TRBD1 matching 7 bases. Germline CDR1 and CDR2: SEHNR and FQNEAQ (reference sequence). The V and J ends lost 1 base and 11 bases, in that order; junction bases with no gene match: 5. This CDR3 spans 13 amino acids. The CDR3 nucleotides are TGTGCCAGCAGCTTAGTAGGACAGGTGAAGCAGTTCTTC. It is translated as CASSLVGQVKQFF.

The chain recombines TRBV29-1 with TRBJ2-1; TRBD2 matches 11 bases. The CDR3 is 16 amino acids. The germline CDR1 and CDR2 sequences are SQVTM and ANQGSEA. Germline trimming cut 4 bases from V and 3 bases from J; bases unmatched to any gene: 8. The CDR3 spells CSVGGGLADDYNEQFF. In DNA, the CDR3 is TGCAGCGTTGGGGGGGGACTAGCGGACGACTACAATGAGCAGTTCTTC.

The CDR3 DNA reads as TGTGCCAGCATTGAGGGGGCCCTGAACACTGAAGCTTTCTTT. Its translation: CASIEGALNTEAFF. This chain joins TRBV28 and TRBJ1-1; the match to TRBD1 covers 7 bases. The CDR3 totals 14 residues. V dropped 7 bases and J dropped 0; count of bases not matched to a gene: 5. Germline CDR1 MDHEN, CDR2 SYDVKM.

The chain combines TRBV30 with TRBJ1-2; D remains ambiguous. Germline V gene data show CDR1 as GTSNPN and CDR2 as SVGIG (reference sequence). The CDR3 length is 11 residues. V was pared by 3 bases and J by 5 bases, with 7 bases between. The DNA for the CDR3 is TGTGCCTGGAGCGCGACATATGGCTACACCTTC. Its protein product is CAWSATYGYTF.

The CDR3 region has the DNA TGTGCCATCAGACAGGGGGCGGGTACTGAAGCTTTCTTT. It is translated as CAIRQGAGTEAFF. The chain recombines TRBV10-3 with TRBJ1-1; 9 nucleotides match TRBD1. The CDR3 loop spans 13 amino acids. Germline CDR1 is ENHRY and CDR2 is SYGVKD. V dropped 6 bases and J dropped 5; count of bases not matched to a gene: 4.

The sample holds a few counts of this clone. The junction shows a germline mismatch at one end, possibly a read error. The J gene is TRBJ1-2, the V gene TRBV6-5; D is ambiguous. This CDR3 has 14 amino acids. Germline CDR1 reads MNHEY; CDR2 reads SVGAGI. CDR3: CASSLSRGDYGYPF. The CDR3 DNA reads TGTGCCAGCAGTTTAAGTCGGGGAGACTATGGCTACCCCTTC.

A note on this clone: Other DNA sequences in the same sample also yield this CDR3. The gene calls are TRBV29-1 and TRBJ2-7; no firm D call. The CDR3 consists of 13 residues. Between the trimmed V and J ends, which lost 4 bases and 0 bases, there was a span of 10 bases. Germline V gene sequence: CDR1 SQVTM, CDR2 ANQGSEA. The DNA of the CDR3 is TGCAGCGTTGCCCCGACGGGCTCCTACGAGCAGTACTTC. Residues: CSVAPTGSYEQYF.

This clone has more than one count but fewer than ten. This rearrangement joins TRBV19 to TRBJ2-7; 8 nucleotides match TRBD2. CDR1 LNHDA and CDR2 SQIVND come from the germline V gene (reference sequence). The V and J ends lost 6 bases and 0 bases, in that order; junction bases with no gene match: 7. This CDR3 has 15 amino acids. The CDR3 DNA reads TGTGCCAGTAGGAAGGGACTAGACGGCTCCTACGAGCAGTACTTC. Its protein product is CASRKGLDGSYEQYF.

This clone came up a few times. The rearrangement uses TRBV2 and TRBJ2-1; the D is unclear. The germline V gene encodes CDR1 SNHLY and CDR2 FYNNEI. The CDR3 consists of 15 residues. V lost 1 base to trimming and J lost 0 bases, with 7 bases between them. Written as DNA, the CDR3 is TGTGCCAGCAGTGAAGAGGCTAGCTCCTACAATGAGCAGTTCTTC. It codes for CASSEEASSYNEQFF.

CDR3 sequence (DNA): TGTGCCAGCAGTGAGGGGGGTGGTTGGCAGCCCCAGCATTTT. Its translation is CASSEGGGWQPQHF. The chain uses TRBV6-1 and TRBJ1-5, with D possibly TRBD1 on 5 matching bases. Germline V lookup: CDR1 MNHNS, CDR2 SASEGT. This CDR3 is 14 amino acids long. Trimming shortened V by 3 bases and J by 7 bases, and 13 bases separated the two germline ends.

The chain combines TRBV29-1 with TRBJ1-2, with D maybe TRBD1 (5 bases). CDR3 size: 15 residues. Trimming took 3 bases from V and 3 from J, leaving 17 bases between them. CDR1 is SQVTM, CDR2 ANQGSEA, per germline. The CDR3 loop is CSVDGYVDRDYGYTF. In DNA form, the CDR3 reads TGCAGCGTTGATGGGTACGTCGACAGAGACTATGGCTACACCTTC.

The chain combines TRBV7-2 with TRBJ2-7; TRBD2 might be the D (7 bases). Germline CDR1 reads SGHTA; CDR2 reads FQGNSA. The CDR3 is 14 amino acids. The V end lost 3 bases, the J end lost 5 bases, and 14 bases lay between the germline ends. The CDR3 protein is CASSFRGGFHEQYF. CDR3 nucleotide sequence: TGTGCCAGCAGCTTTAGGGGGGGCTTCCACGAGCAGTACTTC.

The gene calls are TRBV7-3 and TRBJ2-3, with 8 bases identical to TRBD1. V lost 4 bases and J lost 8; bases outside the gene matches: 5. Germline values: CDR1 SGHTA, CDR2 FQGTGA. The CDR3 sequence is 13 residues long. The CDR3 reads CASSSRQGSTQYF. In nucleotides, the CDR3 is TGTGCCAGCAGCTCCAGACAGGGGAGTACGCAGTATTTT.